What follows are 8 T cell receptor beta chains derived from one specimen sequenced in a study of CD8 T cells in ankylosing spondylitis. Study results and caveats: A TCR beta motif made of fewer than ten highly homologous variants seemed typical of ankylosing spondylitis blood.

Their antigens remain unidentified. MiXCR, applied by TCRdb to the 5' RACE reads, yields one record per CDR3 protein. In the table there are fewer than 400,000 distinct CDR3 sequences, around 8% of which are singletons. Sample: blood, either unsorted or a sorted T cell fraction (not recorded which). These receptors all come from a male donor with ankylosing spondylitis.

Ten or more counts support this clonotype. The chain combines TRBV3-1 with TRBJ1-2; D gene uncertain. V shed 0 bases and J shed 4 bases, with 9 bases lying between them. CDR3 size: 14 residues. Germline CDR1 and CDR2: LGHDT and YNNKEL (reference sequence). The chain's CDR3 is CASSQDSRSYGYTF. The CDR3, as DNA: TGTGCCAGCAGCCAAGATTCGCGGAGCTATGGCTACACCTTC.

This clonotype was seen more than once but under ten times. V gene TRBV7-3 combines with J gene TRBJ1-6; TRBD1 aligns across 8 bases. The CDR3 totals 14 residues. Looked up from germline, CDR1 is SGHTA and CDR2 is FQGTGA. Trimming cost V 3 bases and J 7 bases; bases outside gene matches: 2. CDR3 DNA sequence: TGTGCCAGCAGCTTTTCAGGGGGCAATTCACCCCTCCACTTT. This gives the protein CASSFSGGNSPLHF.

In its sample, this clonotype was seen a few times. The chain carries TRBV3-1 and TRBJ2-3; 10 nucleotides line up with TRBD1. This CDR3 has 16 residues. The ends lost 3 bases at V and 3 bases at J; junction bases unmatched: 6. Germline lookup yields CDR1 LGHDT and CDR2 YNNKEL (reference sequence). The CDR3, as DNA: TGTGCCAGCAGCCAGGCTGACAGGGGGCGGACAGATACGCAGTATTTT. It translates to CASSQADRGRTDTQYF.

The sample holds a few counts of this clonotype. This rearrangement joins TRBV12-3 or TRBV12-4 to TRBJ2-1; 10 nucleotides line up with TRBD1. The ends lost 6 bases at V and 1 base at J; junction bases unmatched: 9. This CDR3 has 17 residues. For the CDR3, the DNA is TGTGCCAGCAGCAATGGGACAGGGGTCGAGTCCTACAATGAGCAGTTCTTC. Translating gives CASSNGTGVESYNEQFF.

This clonotype was found a few times. The chain combines TRBV5-1 with TRBJ2-5; the match to TRBD1 covers 7 bases. CDR3 length: 14 amino acids. J gave up 4 bases and V 4 bases, and 7 bases lay outside the gene matches. Per germline, CDR1 SGHRS and CDR2 YFSETQ. The CDR3 DNA sequence: TGCGCCAGCAGCGATGTAGGGGGCGGAGAGACCCAGTACTTC. Protein product: CASSDVGGGETQYF.

In its sample, this clonotype was seen many times. V gene TRBV28 combines with J gene TRBJ1-1, with D unresolved. The CDR3 is made up of 12 amino acids. The germline gives CDR1 MDHEN, CDR2 SYDVKM. V shed 4 bases and J shed 0 bases, with 3 bases lying between them. The CDR3: CASSSMNTEAFF. In nucleotides, the CDR3 is TGTGCCAGCAGTTCAATGAACACTGAAGCTTTCTTT.

This clonotype showed up just a few times. The chain joins TRBV25-1 to TRBJ2-1; 10 positions agree with TRBD2. The V gene end was trimmed by 0 bases and the J gene end by 5 bases; junction bases not matched to a gene: 7. The germline CDR1 and CDR2 sequences are MGHDK and SYGVNS. The CDR3 sequence is 17 residues long. The CDR3 spells CASSEYGGLAGDNEQFF. CDR3 DNA: TGTGCCAGCAGTGAATATGGGGGGCTAGCGGGAGACAATGAGCAGTTCTTC.

Points on this clonotype: This clone may be a read error of a much larger clone one base away. This chain uses TRBV4-1 with TRBJ2-2; D is uncertain. The CDR3 has 14 residues. The germline V and J ends were trimmed by 4 bases and 6 bases, with 12 bases remaining between them. In germline, CDR1 is MGHRA, CDR2 YSYEKL. For the CDR3, the DNA is TGCGCCAGCAGCCGAGATTGGGCGGCCGGGGAGCTGTTTTTT. It codes for CASSRDWAAGELFF.